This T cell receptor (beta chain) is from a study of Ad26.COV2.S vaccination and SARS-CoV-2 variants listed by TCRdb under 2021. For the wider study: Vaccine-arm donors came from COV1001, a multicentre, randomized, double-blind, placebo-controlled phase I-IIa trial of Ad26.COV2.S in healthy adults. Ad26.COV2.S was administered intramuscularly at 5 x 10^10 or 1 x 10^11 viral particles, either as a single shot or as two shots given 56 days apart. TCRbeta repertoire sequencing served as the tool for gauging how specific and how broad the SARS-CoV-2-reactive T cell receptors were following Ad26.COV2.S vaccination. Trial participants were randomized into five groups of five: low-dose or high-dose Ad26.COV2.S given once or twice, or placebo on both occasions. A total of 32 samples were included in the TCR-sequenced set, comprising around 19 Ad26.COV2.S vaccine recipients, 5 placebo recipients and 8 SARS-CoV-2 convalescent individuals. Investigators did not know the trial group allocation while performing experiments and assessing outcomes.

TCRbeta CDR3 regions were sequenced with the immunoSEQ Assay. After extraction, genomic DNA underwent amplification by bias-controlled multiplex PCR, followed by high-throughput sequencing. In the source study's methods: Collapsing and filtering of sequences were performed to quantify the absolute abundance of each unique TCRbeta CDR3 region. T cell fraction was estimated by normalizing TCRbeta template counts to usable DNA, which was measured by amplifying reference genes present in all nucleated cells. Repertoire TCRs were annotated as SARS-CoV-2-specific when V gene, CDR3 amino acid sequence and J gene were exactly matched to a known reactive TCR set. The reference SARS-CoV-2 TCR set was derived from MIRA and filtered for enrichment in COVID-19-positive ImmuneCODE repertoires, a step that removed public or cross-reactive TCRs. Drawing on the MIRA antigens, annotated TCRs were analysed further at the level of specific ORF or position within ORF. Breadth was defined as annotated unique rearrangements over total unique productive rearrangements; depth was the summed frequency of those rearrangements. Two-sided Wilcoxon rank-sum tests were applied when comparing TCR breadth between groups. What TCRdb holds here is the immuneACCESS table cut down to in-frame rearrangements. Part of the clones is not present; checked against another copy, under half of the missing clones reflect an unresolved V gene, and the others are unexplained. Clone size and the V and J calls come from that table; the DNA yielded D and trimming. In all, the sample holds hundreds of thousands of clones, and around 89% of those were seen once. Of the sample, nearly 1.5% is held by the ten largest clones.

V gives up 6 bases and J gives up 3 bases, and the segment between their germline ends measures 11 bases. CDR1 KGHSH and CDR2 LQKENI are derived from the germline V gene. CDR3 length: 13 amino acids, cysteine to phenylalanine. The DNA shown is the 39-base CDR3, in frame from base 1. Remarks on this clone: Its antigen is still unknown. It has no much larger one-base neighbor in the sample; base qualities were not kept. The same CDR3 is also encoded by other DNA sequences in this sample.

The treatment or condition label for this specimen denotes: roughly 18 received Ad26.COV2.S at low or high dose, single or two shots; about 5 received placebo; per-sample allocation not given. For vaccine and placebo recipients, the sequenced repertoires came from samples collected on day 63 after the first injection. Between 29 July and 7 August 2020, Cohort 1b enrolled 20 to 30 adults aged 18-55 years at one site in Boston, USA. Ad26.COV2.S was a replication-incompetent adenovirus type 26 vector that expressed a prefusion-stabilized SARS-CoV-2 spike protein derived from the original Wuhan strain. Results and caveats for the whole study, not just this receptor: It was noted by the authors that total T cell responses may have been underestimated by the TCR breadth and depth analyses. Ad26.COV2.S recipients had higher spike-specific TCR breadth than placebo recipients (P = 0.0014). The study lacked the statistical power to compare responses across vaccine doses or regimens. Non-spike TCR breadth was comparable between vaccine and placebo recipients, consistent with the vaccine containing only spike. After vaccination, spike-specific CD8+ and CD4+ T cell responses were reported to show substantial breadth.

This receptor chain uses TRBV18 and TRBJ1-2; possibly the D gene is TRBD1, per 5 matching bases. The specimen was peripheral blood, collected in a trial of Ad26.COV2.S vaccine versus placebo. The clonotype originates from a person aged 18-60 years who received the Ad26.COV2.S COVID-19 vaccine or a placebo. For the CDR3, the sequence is CASSPQGDYGYTF. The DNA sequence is TGTGCCAGCTCGCCGCAGGGAGACTATGGCTACACCTTC.